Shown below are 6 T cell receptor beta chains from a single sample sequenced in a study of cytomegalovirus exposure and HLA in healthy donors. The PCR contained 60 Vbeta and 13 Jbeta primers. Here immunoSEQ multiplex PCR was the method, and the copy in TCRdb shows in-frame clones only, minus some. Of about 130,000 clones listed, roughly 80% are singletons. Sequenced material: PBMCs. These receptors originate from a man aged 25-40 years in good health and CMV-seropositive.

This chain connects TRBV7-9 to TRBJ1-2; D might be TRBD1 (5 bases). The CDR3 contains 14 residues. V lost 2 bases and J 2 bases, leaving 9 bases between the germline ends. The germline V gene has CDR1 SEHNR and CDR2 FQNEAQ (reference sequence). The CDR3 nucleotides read TGTGCCAGCAGCTTAAAGGGGTACAACTATGGCTACACCTTC. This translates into CASSLKGYNYGYTF.

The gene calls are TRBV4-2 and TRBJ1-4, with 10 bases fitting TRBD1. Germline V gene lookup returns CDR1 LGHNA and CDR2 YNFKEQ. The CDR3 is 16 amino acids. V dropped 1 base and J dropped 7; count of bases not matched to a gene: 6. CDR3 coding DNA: TGTGCCAGCAGCCAAGGCCTGGGACAGGGGTTTGAAAAACTGTTTTTT. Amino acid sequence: CASSQGLGQGFEKLFF.

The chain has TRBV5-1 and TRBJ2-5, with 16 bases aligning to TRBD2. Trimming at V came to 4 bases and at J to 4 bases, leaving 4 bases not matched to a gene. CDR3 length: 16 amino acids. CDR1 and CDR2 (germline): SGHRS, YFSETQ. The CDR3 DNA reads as TGCGCCAGCAGCACGGGACTAGCGGGAGGGCCAGAGACCCAGTACTTC. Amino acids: CASSTGLAGGPETQYF.

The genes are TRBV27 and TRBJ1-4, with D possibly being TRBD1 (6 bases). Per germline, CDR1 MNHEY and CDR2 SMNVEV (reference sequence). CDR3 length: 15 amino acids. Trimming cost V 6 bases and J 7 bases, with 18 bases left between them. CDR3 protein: CASSHEGQNLEKLFF. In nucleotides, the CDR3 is TGTGCCAGCAGCCACGAGGGACAAAACCTTGAAAAACTGTTTTTT.

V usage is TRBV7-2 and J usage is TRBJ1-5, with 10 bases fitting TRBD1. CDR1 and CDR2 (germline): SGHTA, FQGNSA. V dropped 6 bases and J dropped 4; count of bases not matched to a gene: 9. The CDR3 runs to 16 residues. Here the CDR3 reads CASRATGTGVNQPQHF. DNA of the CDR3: TGTGCCAGCAGGGCAACTGGGACAGGGGTGAATCAGCCCCAGCATTTT.

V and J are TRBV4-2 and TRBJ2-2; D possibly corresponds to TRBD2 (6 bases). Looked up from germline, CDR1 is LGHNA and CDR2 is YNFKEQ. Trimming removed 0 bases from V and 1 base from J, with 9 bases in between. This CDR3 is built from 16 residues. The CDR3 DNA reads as TGTGCCAGCAGCCAAGATGGGGGGAGGAACACCGGGGAGCTGTTTTTT. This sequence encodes CASSQDGGRNTGELFF.